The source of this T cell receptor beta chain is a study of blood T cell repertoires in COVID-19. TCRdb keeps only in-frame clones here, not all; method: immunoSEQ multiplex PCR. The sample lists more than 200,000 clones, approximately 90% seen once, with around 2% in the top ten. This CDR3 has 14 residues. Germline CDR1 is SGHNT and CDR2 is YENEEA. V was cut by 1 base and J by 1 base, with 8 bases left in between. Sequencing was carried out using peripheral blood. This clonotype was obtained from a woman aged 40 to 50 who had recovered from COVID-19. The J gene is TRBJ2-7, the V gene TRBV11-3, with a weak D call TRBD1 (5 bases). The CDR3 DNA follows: TGTGCCAGCAGCTTAGCCAGGGAATCCTACGAGCAGTACTTC. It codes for CASSLARESYEQYF.